One and the same sample provided the 22 T cell receptor beta chains below, sequenced in a study of cytomegalovirus exposure and HLA in healthy donors. The repertoire was sequenced with immunoSEQ multiplex PCR; TCRdb's copy has only in-frame clones and lacks some. Of about 160,000 clones in the sample, about 90% were seen once. Sequenced input: PBMCs. Source of these receptors: a woman aged 18-30 years in good health and CMV-seropositive.

The genes are TRBV18 and TRBJ2-1, with 9 bases aligning to TRBD2. The germline CDR1 and CDR2 sequences are KGHSH and LQKENI. CDR3 length equals 21 residues. Losses at the gene ends were 0 bases for V and 1 base for J; bases not matched to a gene: 16. CDR3 in amino acids: CASSPPRASGTSSLSYNEQFF. DNA for the CDR3: TGTGCCAGCTCACCACCGAGGGCTAGCGGGACCTCTTCCCTTTCCTACAATGAGCAGTTCTTC. Full variable domain (missing parts from reference TRBV18 and TRBJ2-1): NAGVMQNPRHLVRRRGQEARLRCSPMKGHSHVYWYRQLPEEGLKFMVYLQKENIIDESGMPKERFSAEFPKEGPSILRIQQVVRGDSAAYFCASSPPRASGTSSLSYNEQFFGPGTRLTVL.

V is TRBV5-4 and J is TRBJ1-1, with D maybe TRBD1 (6 bases). Germline CDR1 is SGHNT and CDR2 is YYREEE (reference sequence). Between the trimmed V and J ends, which lost 4 bases and 1 base, there was a span of 11 bases. The CDR3 runs to 14 residues. The CDR3 protein is CASSTGQTNTEAFF. DNA for the CDR3: TGTGCCAGCAGCACTGGACAGACGAACACTGAAGCTTTCTTT.

Comments on this clone: This specimen includes other DNA sequences encoding the same CDR3. V and J are TRBV13 and TRBJ2-5; D gene ambiguous. This CDR3 has 13 amino acids. Trimming removed 0 bases at V and 5 bases at J, with 7 bases between. From germline, CDR1 is PRHDT and CDR2 FYEKMQ (reference sequence). CDR3 DNA: TGTGCCAGCAGCTTAGGCCCTGGCGAGACCCAGTACTTC. Translation gives CASSLGPGETQYF.

The chain carries TRBV5-4 and TRBJ2-1; 12 nucleotides line up with TRBD2. V was clipped by 5 bases and J by 0 bases; unmatched bases: 9. Germline CDR1 SGHNT, CDR2 YYREEE (reference sequence). The CDR3 loop spans 18 amino acids. As DNA, the CDR3 is TGTGCCAGCAGACCAAGAGGACTAGCGGGGAGCTCCTACAATGAGCAGTTCTTC. Translated, it gives CASRPRGLAGSSYNEQFF.

The chain carries TRBV6-6 and TRBJ2-7; TRBD1 matches at 7 bases. The CDR3 totals 12 residues. Germline V gene lookup returns CDR1 MNHNY and CDR2 SVGAGI (reference sequence). The V gene end was trimmed by 6 bases and the J gene end by 4 bases; junction bases not matched to a gene: 3. Here the CDR3 reads CASRGQEYEQYF. The CDR3 DNA reads as TGTGCCAGCAGAGGACAGGAATACGAGCAGTACTTC.

The chain uses TRBV6-5 and TRBJ1-3, with 9 bases aligning to TRBD1. In germline, CDR1 is MNHEY, CDR2 SVGAGI. Trimming removed 4 bases from V and 4 bases from J; junction bases left unmatched: 8. The CDR3 runs 16 residues. The CDR3 reads CASSFSRQGDGNTIYF. The CDR3 DNA is TGTGCCAGCAGTTTCTCCCGACAGGGGGACGGAAACACCATATATTTT.

CDR3 in amino acids: CASSDSIVGVYEQYF. In DNA, the CDR3 is TGTGCCAGCAGTGATTCGATAGTGGGAGTCTACGAGCAGTACTTC. The genes are TRBV6-1 and TRBJ2-7; D may be TRBD2 (5 bases). The CDR3 has 15 amino acids. Between the trimmed V and J ends, which lost 3 bases and 3 bases, there was a span of 15 bases. CDR1 and CDR2 from the germline V gene are MNHNS and SASEGT.

The chain combines TRBV7-8 with TRBJ2-5, with D uncertain. Trimming took off 7 bases at V and 1 base at J, with 16 bases between the two ends. Per germline, CDR1 SGHVS and CDR2 FQNEAQ. The length of the CDR3 is 15 residues. In DNA form, the CDR3 reads TGTGCCAGCATCCTCGGTGGCGGCCCCCAAGAGACCCAGTACTTC. Protein sequence: CASILGGGPQETQYF.

The gene calls are TRBV11-2 and TRBJ2-7; TRBD2 aligns across 16 bases. CDR3 length equals 16 residues. Germline lookup yields CDR1 SGHAT and CDR2 FQNNGV. J lost 9 bases, V lost 5 bases, and 10 bases had no gene match. The CDR3 loop reads CASSLTGTSGRAGQYF. The CDR3 DNA follows: TGTGCCAGCAGCCTCACCGGGACTAGCGGGAGGGCCGGGCAGTACTTC.

The rearrangement uses TRBV6-8 and TRBJ2-7, with 9 bases lining up with TRBD1. Germline CDR1 is MNHGY and CDR2 is SAAAGT. V shed 10 bases and J 2 bases; nucleotides not matched to a gene: 21. The CDR3 is 18 residues long. CDR3: CAIPPGQGRCCVPYEQYF. The CDR3 DNA sequence: TGTGCCATCCCACCGGGACAGGGCCGGTGTTGTGTCCCCTACGAGCAGTACTTC.

This sequence joins TRBV5-6 and TRBJ1-2, with D perhaps matching TRBD1 (5 bases). The V end lost 3 bases, the J end lost 8 bases, and 14 bases lay between the germline ends. CDR1 is SGHDT, CDR2 YYEEEE, per germline. CDR3 length: 13 residues. The CDR3 sequence is CASSWAAGGGYTF. DNA for the CDR3: TGTGCCAGCAGCTGGGCCGCCGGGGGAGGCTACACCTTC.

This rearrangement joins TRBV7-8 to TRBJ2-1, with TRBD2 identical over 9 bases. Germline V gene lookup returns CDR1 SGHVS and CDR2 FQNEAQ. The junction had 13 bases not matched to a gene; V was cut back by 6 bases and J by 4 bases. The CDR3 has 17 residues. In DNA, the CDR3 is TGTGCCAGCAGTTTCAATAAGGGGACTAGCCGGTACAATGAGCAGTTCTTC. It is translated as CASSFNKGTSRYNEQFF.

The J gene is TRBJ1-2, the V gene TRBV11-2; the D gene is possibly TRBD1 (5 bases). From germline, CDR1 is SGHAT and CDR2 FQNNGV. CDR3 size: 12 residues. Trimming took off 2 bases at V and 5 bases at J, with 6 bases between the two ends. In DNA, the CDR3 is TGTGCCAGCAGCTTAAAGGGGTATGGCTACACCTTC. This codes for CASSLKGYGYTF.

The chain couples TRBV5-1 to TRBJ2-4; TRBD1 matches at 8 bases. Germline values: CDR1 SGHRS, CDR2 YFSETQ. V shed 4 bases, J shed 7 bases, and the junction held 7 bases outside the gene matches. The CDR3 totals 14 residues. CDR3 sequence: CASSQGTGGNIQYF. The DNA of the CDR3 is TGCGCCAGCAGCCAAGGGACAGGAGGGAACATTCAGTACTTC.

The chain recombines TRBV13 with TRBJ1-4, with a weak D call TRBD1 (6 bases). The CDR3 runs to 18 residues. Trimming cost V 5 bases and J 0 bases, with 19 bases left between them. Looked up from germline, CDR1 is PRHDT and CDR2 is FYEKMQ (reference sequence). CDR3 nucleotides: TGTGCCAGCAGCGAAAGACAGGATGATATTGCAACTAATGAAAAACTGTTTTTT. Encoded protein: CASSERQDDIATNEKLFF.

The genes are TRBV6-5 and TRBJ2-7, with TRBD1 as a possible D gene (6 bases). The germline gives CDR1 MNHEY, CDR2 SVGAGI. The CDR3 has 15 amino acids. The V end was cut by 6 bases, the J end by 5 bases, with 20 bases between. The CDR3 DNA follows: TGTGCCAGCAGCCTTACGTCCCGGGACATCCACGAGCAGTACTTC. It yields the protein CASSLTSRDIHEQYF.

J is TRBJ1-6 and V is TRBV10-3, with 7 bases aligning to TRBD1. Germline CDR1 is ENHRY and CDR2 is SYGVKD. Trimming removed 7 bases from V and 4 bases from J; junction bases left unmatched: 4. The CDR3 runs to 14 residues. CDR3 residues: CAINPGQYNSPLHF. The DNA for the CDR3 is TGTGCCATCAATCCGGGACAGTATAATTCACCCCTCCACTTT.

The rearrangement uses TRBV2 and TRBJ2-5; a possible D gene is TRBD1 (6 bases). The CDR3 length is 15 residues. Germline V gene data show CDR1 as SNHLY and CDR2 as FYNNEI. The V gene lost 2 bases and the J gene lost 7 bases, with 17 bases spanning the gap. DNA for the CDR3: TGTGCCAGCAGTGAACCGGGACACGGGATGGGGACCCAGTACTTC. Amino acid sequence: CASSEPGHGMGTQYF.

The V and J genes are TRBV5-1 and TRBJ1-2; D is possibly TRBD1 (5 bases). This CDR3 region has 13 residues. CDR1 is SGHRS and CDR2 is YFSETQ in the germline V gene. The ends were cut back, 4 bases at V and 4 bases at J, with 11 bases in the middle. This chain's CDR3 is CASSGGTGYGYTF. CDR3 nucleotides: TGCGCCAGCAGCGGGGGGACCGGCTATGGCTACACCTTC.

The gene calls are TRBV11-2 and TRBJ1-1, with D possibly matching TRBD1 (5 bases). The CDR3 consists of 16 residues. V was pared by 1 base and J by 1 base, with 13 bases between. CDR1 and CDR2 (germline): SGHAT, FQNNGV. The chain's CDR3 is CASSLGPGLPNTEAFF. DNA of the CDR3: TGTGCCAGCAGCTTAGGTCCAGGGCTCCCGAACACTGAAGCTTTCTTT.

V and J are TRBV2 and TRBJ1-1; 7 bases fit TRBD1. This CDR3 is 14 amino acids long. J was trimmed by 1 base and V by 7 bases; bases with no gene match: 6. CDR1 is SNHLY, CDR2 FYNNEI, per germline. For the CDR3, the DNA is TGTGCCAGCAACGGTCGGACAGGGAACACTGAAGCTTTCTTT. It yields the protein CASNGRTGNTEAFF.

The DNA for the CDR3 is TGTGCCAGCAGTGAAGCGAGAAGGTGGCAGGTAATACCGAACACTGAAGCTTTCTTT. It codes for CASSEARRWQVIPNTEAFF. V usage is TRBV6-1 and J usage is TRBJ1-1; D is ambiguous. The CDR3 extends over 19 amino acids. Germline V lookup: CDR1 MNHNS, CDR2 SASEGT. The V and J ends lost 0 bases and 1 base respectively, with 21 bases between them.